This T cell receptor (beta chain) was profiled in a study of tumour-infiltrating T cells in Burkitt lymphoma. Turning to the study itself: Patients covered every epidemiological subtype of Burkitt lymphoma. Productive clonality predicted overall and progression-free survival.

Findings of the study overall: Several public clonotypes were shared across many Burkitt lymphoma patients.

As for this clone: Its target is not known.

TCRdb's table, derived via immunoSEQ multiplex PCR, lists solely in-frame clones and lacks some. The data show tens of thousands of clones, around a third seen once. Material: tumor tissue. The source of this sequence is a human donor with Burkitt lymphoma.

The chain's CDR3 is CASSYGSSGANVLTF. CDR3 nucleotides: TGTGCCAGCAGCTACGGATCGTCTGGGGCCAACGTCCTGACTTTC. The V call is TRBV11-2, the J call TRBJ2-6; D ambiguous. CDR1 is SGHAT and CDR2 is FQNNGV in the germline V gene. V lost 4 bases and J 1 base, leaving 8 bases between the germline ends. The CDR3 has 15 residues.